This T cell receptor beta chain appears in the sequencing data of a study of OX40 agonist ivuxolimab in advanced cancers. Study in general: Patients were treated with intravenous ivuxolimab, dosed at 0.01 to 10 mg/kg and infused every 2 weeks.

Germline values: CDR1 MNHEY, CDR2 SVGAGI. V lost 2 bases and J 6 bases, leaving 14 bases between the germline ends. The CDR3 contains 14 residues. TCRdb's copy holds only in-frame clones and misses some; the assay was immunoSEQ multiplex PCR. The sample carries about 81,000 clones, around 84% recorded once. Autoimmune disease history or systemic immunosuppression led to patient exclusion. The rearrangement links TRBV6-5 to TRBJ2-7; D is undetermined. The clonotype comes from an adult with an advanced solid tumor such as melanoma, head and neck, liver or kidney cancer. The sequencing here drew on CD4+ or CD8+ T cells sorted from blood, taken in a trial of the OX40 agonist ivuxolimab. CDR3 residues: CASSYKRNSGEQYV. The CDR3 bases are TGTGCCAGCAGTTACAAACGTAATTCGGGCGAGCAGTACGTC.